These 19 T cell receptor beta chains were sequenced from one sample in a study of OX40 agonist ivuxolimab in advanced cancers. Generated by immunoSEQ multiplex PCR, the TCRdb table keeps only in-frame clones and is missing some. The sample has some 100,000 clones; approximately 90% are singletons. Specimen: CD4+ or CD8+ T cells sorted from blood, collected in a trial of the OX40 agonist ivuxolimab. The source is an adult with an advanced solid tumor such as melanoma, head and neck, liver or kidney cancer.

The chain couples TRBV18 to TRBJ1-2; D is uncertain. This CDR3 has 13 amino acids. From germline, CDR1 is KGHSH and CDR2 LQKENI. The germline V and J ends were trimmed by 2 bases and 2 bases, with 6 bases remaining between them. The CDR3: CASSPEENYGYTF. CDR3 DNA: TGTGCCAGCTCACCAGAGGAGAACTATGGCTACACCTTC.

The rearrangement uses TRBV28 and TRBJ2-7; D unclear. V dropped 1 base and J dropped 3 bases, with 7 bases sitting between them. The CDR3 runs to 13 residues. Germline V gene lookup returns CDR1 MDHEN and CDR2 SYDVKM. Written as DNA, the CDR3 is TGTGCCAGCAGTTTATTACAAGTCTACGAGCAGTACTTC. Residues: CASSLLQVYEQYF.

The chain couples TRBV7-9 to TRBJ2-1, with TRBD2 matching 8 bases. The CDR3 runs to 15 residues. From germline, CDR1 is SEHNR and CDR2 FQNEAQ (reference sequence). V shed 5 bases and J 8 bases; nucleotides not matched to a gene: 11. The CDR3 DNA is TGTGCCAGCAGCGCCGGGCGGGAGGAAGTCTATGAGCAGTTCTTC. Translating gives CASSAGREEVYEQFF.

The chain has TRBV6-6 and TRBJ2-7; 9 bases are shared with TRBD2. CDR1 is MNHNY and CDR2 is SVGAGI in the germline V gene (reference sequence). The CDR3 is 16 residues long. V was pared by 6 bases and J by 3 bases, with 12 bases of the junction left unmatched. The CDR3 DNA sequence: TGTGCCAGCAGCCCCATTTTGGGTAGCGGGGGCTACGAGCAGTACTTC. Amino acids: CASSPILGSGGYEQYF.

This clone was seen only a few times. The chain recombines TRBV30 with TRBJ1-5, with D uncertain. Germline CDR1 is GTSNPN and CDR2 is SVGIG (reference sequence). The CDR3 covers 15 residues. V was trimmed by 0 bases and J by 3 bases, leaving 12 bases between them. The DNA for the CDR3 is TGTGCCTGGAGTGTTGGAGTAAAGACCAATCAGCCCCAGCATTTT. It encodes CAWSVGVKTNQPQHF. Full variable domain (missing parts from reference TRBV30 and TRBJ1-5): SQTIHQWPATLVQPVGSPLSLECTVEGTSNPNLYWYRQAAGRGLQLLFYSVGIGQISSEVPQNLSASRPQDRQFILSSKKLLLSDSGFYLCAWSVGVKTNQPQHFGDGTRLSIL.

The sample holds one count of this clone. The rearrangement joins TRBV12-5 to TRBJ1-1, with D perhaps TRBD1 (5 bases). The CDR3 spans 14 residues. V lost 7 bases and J 2 bases, leaving 14 bases between the germline ends. The germline CDR1 and CDR2 sequences are LGHNT and FRNRAP. CDR3 in amino acids: CASAPPTGNTEAFF. The CDR3 coding sequence is TGTGCTAGTGCCCCACCTACAGGTAACACTGAAGCTTTCTTT.

The chain combines TRBV6-6 with TRBJ1-2; D remains unclear. This CDR3 has 8 amino acids. Trimming removed 8 bases from V and 10 bases from J, with 5 bases in between. Germline V gene lookup returns CDR1 MNHNY and CDR2 SVGAGI (reference sequence). For the CDR3, the DNA is TGTGCCAGCCCGGTCTACACCTTC. Protein sequence: CASPVYTF.

The gene calls are TRBV7-6 and TRBJ2-1, with 11 bases matching TRBD2. Germline V gene data show CDR1 as SGHVS and CDR2 as FNYEAQ. The CDR3 loop spans 16 amino acids. J gave up 7 bases and V 4 bases, and 9 bases lay outside the gene matches. CDR3 in amino acids: CASSSKLAGVGNEQFF. Here the CDR3 DNA reads TGTGCCAGCAGCTCGAAACTAGCGGGAGTTGGAAATGAGCAGTTCTTC.

The chain joins TRBV4-3 to TRBJ2-2; TRBD2 might be the D (6 bases). The CDR3 is made up of 17 amino acids. The germline V gene has CDR1 LGHNA and CDR2 YSLEER. The germline V and J ends were trimmed by 0 bases and 2 bases, with 13 bases remaining between them. Here the CDR3 reads CASSQEERAGNTGELFF. In DNA form, the CDR3 reads TGCGCCAGCAGCCAAGAAGAGCGGGCGGGAAACACCGGGGAGCTGTTTTTT.

This chain links TRBV28 with TRBJ2-7, with D unresolved. The length of the CDR3 is 13 residues. Per germline, CDR1 MDHEN and CDR2 SYDVKM. V lost 7 bases to trimming and J lost 3 bases, with 13 bases between them. CDR3 sequence reads: CASTSTRDYEQYF. DNA of the CDR3: TGTGCCAGCACCTCAACAAGAGACTACGAGCAGTACTTC.

The CDR3 is CAWRGRGRSGSPLHF. In nucleotides, the CDR3 is TGTGCCTGGAGAGGGAGGGGCCGGTCAGGCTCACCCCTCCACTTT. V usage is TRBV30 and J usage is TRBJ1-6; a weak D match, TRBD1 (5 bases). The CDR3 is made up of 15 amino acids. Germline values: CDR1 GTSNPN, CDR2 SVGIG (reference sequence). Deletions cut 3 bases from V and 10 bases from J, with 19 bases between.

The J gene is TRBJ2-7, the V gene TRBV28, with D hard to call. Germline V gene data show CDR1 as MDHEN and CDR2 as SYDVKM. V was clipped by 6 bases and J by 2 bases, with 5 bases between them. The CDR3 extends over 11 amino acids. For the CDR3, the DNA is TGTGCCAGCAGCTCGACCTACGAGCAGTACTTC. Its translation: CASSSTYEQYF.

This chain joins TRBV6-1 and TRBJ2-6; a possible D gene is TRBD2 (6 bases). The germline V gene has CDR1 MNHNS and CDR2 SASEGT. Trimming took 0 bases from V and 1 from J, leaving 16 bases between them. The CDR3 covers 19 residues. CDR3: CASSEASGGVRSGANVLTF. The CDR3 region has the DNA TGTGCCAGCAGTGAAGCGTCTGGAGGGGTACGGTCTGGGGCCAACGTCCTGACTTTC.

Here the CDR3 DNA reads TGTGCCAGCAGCACCGGACCGACCCTACTAGAGACCCAGTACTTC. This gives the protein CASSTGPTLLETQYF. The V gene is TRBV9, the J gene TRBJ2-5; unclear D gene. This CDR3 has 15 residues. Trimming shortened V by 4 bases and J by 4 bases, and 17 bases separated the two germline ends. Germline V lookup: CDR1 SGDLS, CDR2 YYNGEE.

The rearrangement joins TRBV30 to TRBJ1-3; the D gene is possibly TRBD1 (5 bases). The CDR3 contains 16 residues. Germline V gene sequence: CDR1 GTSNPN, CDR2 SVGIG (reference sequence). Trimming took off 4 bases at V and 0 bases at J, with 16 bases between the two ends. The CDR3 sequence is CAWTKFSGFSGNTIYF. The CDR3 nucleotides are TGTGCCTGGACTAAATTTTCAGGGTTCTCTGGAAACACCATATATTTT.

This clone has just one count. This sequence joins TRBV5-1 and TRBJ2-7, with a weak D call TRBD2 (5 bases). CDR1 and CDR2 from the germline V gene are SGHRS and YFSETQ. The CDR3 is made up of 13 amino acids. Trimming removed 4 bases at V and 2 bases at J, with 10 bases between. CDR3 residues: CASSRGFPYEQYF. The CDR3 coding sequence is TGCGCCAGCAGCCGCGGGTTTCCCTACGAGCAGTACTTC.

The V and J genes are TRBV7-2 and TRBJ2-5, with D unclear. V was cut by 3 bases and J by 0 bases, with 5 bases left in between. Germline V gives CDR1 SGHTA, CDR2 FQGNSA. The CDR3 is made up of 13 amino acids. The CDR3 nucleotides are TGTGCCAGCAGCTTCGGAAACCAAGAGACCCAGTACTTC. Translating gives CASSFGNQETQYF.

The chain recombines TRBV28 with TRBJ2-5; 9 nucleotides align to TRBD1. Trimming removed 6 bases from V and 6 bases from J; junction bases left unmatched: 5. The germline CDR1 and CDR2 sequences are MDHEN and SYDVKM. The CDR3 covers 13 residues. The CDR3 DNA reads as TGTGCCAGCAGCGGGACAGGGATCAAGACCCAGTACTTC. Translating it yields CASSGTGIKTQYF. The full variable domain, with the rest looked up from reference TRBV28 and TRBJ2-5, is DVKVTQSSRYLVKRTGEKVFLECVQDMDHENMFWYRQDPGLGLRLIYFSYDVKMKEKGDIPEGYSVSREKKERFSLILESASTNQTSMYLCASSGTGIKTQYFGPGTRLLVL.

V usage is TRBV7-2 and J usage is TRBJ2-1; D is unclear. Trimming removed 1 base at V and 0 bases at J, with 10 bases between. The CDR3 is 16 residues long. Germline CDR1 is SGHTA and CDR2 is FQGNSA. CDR3 amino acids: CASSLEGTRSYNEQFF. The CDR3 region has the DNA TGTGCCAGCAGCTTAGAAGGCACACGCTCCTACAATGAGCAGTTCTTC.